This T cell receptor beta chain is from a study of follicular helper T cells after annual influenza vaccination (dated by TCRdb to about 2017). Study-wide context: Blood was collected on days 0, 7 and 28 after each seasonal influenza vaccination. Six subjects had multi-year samples: four covered two vaccination seasons and two covered three seasons. Some subjects were followed across successive annual vaccinations spanning the 2013-2014, 2014-2015 and 2015-2016 seasons to study recall of cTfh clones. One week after vaccination, a second recruited cohort of roughly 11 subjects (Table S1) displayed a similar ICOS+CD38+ cTfh response. The 2015 samples were processed right after collection, while the 2013-2014 samples were cryopreserved.

Summary of the overall study and its limitations: When influenza clone enrichment was assessed, the possibility that the much larger non-cTfh compartments were undersampled could not be excluded. Because only roughly 10-20% of the analyzed cells gave productive TCRB sequences, there was no way to sample rare clonotypes. Day 7 ICOS+CD38+ clones were most often found later in ICOS-CD38- cTfh, suggesting that subset may serve as a memory reservoir. Successive annual vaccinations recalled a recurrent oligoclonal ICOS+CD38+ cTfh response that contained tetramer and AIM influenza-specific clonotypes. ICOS+CD38+ cTfh clonality correlated with the frequency of that population, and its change correlated with the change in circulating plasmablast frequency.

CDR1 and CDR2, looked up from the germline V gene, are SGHAT and FQNNGV. V is pared back by 5 bases and J by 6 bases, with 7 bases lying between the germline termini. The CDR3 runs 12 residues from the cysteine to the phenylalanine. Only the CDR3 portion is preserved as DNA: 36 bases, with reading frame beginning at the first base. Turning to this clone: Its antigen target is currently unknown. Per-base quality was not reported, and no clone a single base away is much larger than it.

The sample's time point label, in plain terms: 2015-2016 season, pre-vaccination. Adults received seasonal inactivated influenza vaccine (Fluvarix), and TCRB sequencing tracked sorted blood CD4 subsets before and after vaccination. To be eligible, subjects had to live in the community and must not have received influenza vaccine in the previous 6 months. Exclusions included influenza vaccine contraindications, substance abuse, HIV/AIDS, active malignancy, immunomodulatory medication and active illness such as respiratory infection. Between roughly 35 and 110 mL of blood was sampled per time point. Ficoll-Paque PLUS or SepMate separation was used to isolate PBMC. CXCR5- memory CD4 T cells were sorted as a comparison non-Tfh subset. Before DNA was extracted, the cell subsets were sorted from PBMC using a BD FACS Aria. The library was prepared using the immunoSEQ multiplex PCR assay. Adaptive Biotechnologies handled the TCRB amplification, library preparation, sequencing and preliminary bioinformatics at Survey level resolution. Turning to the authors' computational methods: Clonality was calculated in R as 1 minus normalized Shannon entropy, and the Gini index was computed with the R package ineq. Overlap score was defined as the summed counts of shared sequences divided by the total counts of all sequences in both compared samples. The significance of shared clonotypes was tested with Fisher's exact test, assuming a theoretical repertoire of 10^7 TCRB sequences. The table comes from immuneACCESS by way of TCRdb, which keeps in-frame sequences with V and J called. Part of the clones is missing from these tables; in studies checked, under half for an unresolved V gene and the rest for unknown reasons. V, J and clone size were drawn from that table, and D and trimming were deduced from the DNA. The sample profile shows approximately 14,000 clones; roughly 74% of them were found once. Jointly, the top ten make up about 0.42% of the sample.

This receptor was obtained from an adult who received the influenza vaccine. The rearranged chain carries TRBV11-2 and TRBJ2-2; the D gene is unclear. The sequencing here drew on CXCR5- memory CD4+ T cells sorted from blood, taken on the day of influenza vaccination. The cell subset or site label corresponds to: CXCR5- memory CD4 T cells. Read as DNA, the sequence is TGTGCCAGCAGCCCGGCCCCCGGGGAGCTGTTTTTT. This gives the protein CASSPAPGELFF.